The present T cell receptor (beta chain) was sequenced within a study of blood T cell repertoires in COVID-19. The authors' processing: Amplification of reference gene primers provided the estimated nucleated cell counts. Assay used: immunoSEQ multiplex PCR; TCRdb lists only in-frame clones, some missing. V and J calls plus clone size are reproduced from that table; the DNA served to infer D and trimming. Here the sample spans roughly 200,000 clones, about 91% being singletons. Germline CDR1 reads SGDLS; CDR2 reads YYNGEE. The CDR3 is 15 amino acids. The V gene lost 0 bases and the J gene lost 4 bases, with 8 bases spanning the gap.

V gene TRBV9 combines with J gene TRBJ2-6; D is uncertain. The origin of this receptor is a woman aged 25 to 45 with acute or convalescent COVID-19. Sequenced: peripheral blood. The CDR3 DNA is TGTGCCAGCAGCGTAGCACGAGGCGGGGCCAACGTCCTGACTTTC. The encoded protein is CASSVARGGANVLTF.